This T cell receptor beta chain comes out of a study of cytomegalovirus exposure and HLA in healthy donors (dated by TCRdb to 2015 to 2018). Context from the whole study: An earlier analysis of 587 of the donors reported more than 250 Gb of sequence data and 100 million to 140 million unique TCR beta sequences from 150 million to 200 million T cells. Roughly 300 gigabases of sequencing data and some 85 million unique TCR sequences were included in an early release covering 550 to 650 HLA-typed donors. Among the roughly 380 genotyped donors, approximately 77% belonged to the genetic ancestry cluster associated with self-reported Caucasian donors. The study aimed to test whether signatures of past pathogen exposure could be identified by cataloging public T cell receptors. Using immunosequencing, the study profiled T cell repertoires from approximately 700 subjects and related those repertoires to cytomegalovirus serostatus. Along with the approximately 650-subject first cohort, a separate validation cohort of 120 different subjects was used. To predict cytomegalovirus infection status, the study brought together high-throughput TCR immunosequencing, statistical association of individual TCRs with disease status, and machine learning. To study patterns of TCR occurrence, a later analysis re-analyzed previously published TCR beta repertoires from several hundred donors and added high-resolution HLA genotyping. Rather than drawing on any new phenotypic data, the later analysis identified candidate immune exposures from TCR beta sequences and the way those sequences occurred across donors. In an earlier analysis of more than 550 of the donors, high-throughput TCR beta sequencing was used to judge whether each TCR beta V gene segment behaved as functional or pseudogenic. Alongside the repertoire data, information on donor age, sex, ethnicity and CMV serostatus was compiled. A later genetic analysis took genome-wide SNP genotypes for about three fifths of the roughly 670 donors and used that subset as a discovery cohort. Every discovery cohort repertoire had been produced on one sequencing platform. HLA typing covered class I and class II loci at four-digit resolution. The number of donors typed differed by locus, with about 629-630 for A, B, C, DRB1 and DQB1, around 560 for DQA1, over 600 for DPA1, and around 460 for DPB1. A few DR-DQ haplotypes were treated as single units for association and clustering because of strong linkage in the cohort. Across around 400 genotyped donors of the cohort, an average of approximately 200,000 unique TCR beta nucleotide sequences per donor were sequenced, and 15% to 20% of those sequences were non-productive.

General study outcomes and caveats: Specific HLA alleles were associated with 18,000 or so TCR beta sequences at a false discovery rate of 0.05 in a later analysis. Correlated functional status among segregating V segments might reflect linkage disequilibrium, but an unknown experimental factor could not be ruled out. Because counts were too low, seventeen rarely observed V segments, including chromosome 9 orphons, were excluded from the earlier analysis of around 590 of the donors. A later genetic analysis reported fewer N-insertions in productive TCRs among donors in an Asian-associated ancestry cluster than the approximately 700-donor mean. In a later analysis, several top co-occurrence clusters were reported to appear linked to parvovirus B19, influenza, CMV and Epstein-Barr virus. According to a later analysis, TCR association rates differed among HLA loci, with DRB1 alleles showing the most associated TCRs and HLA-C alleles showing the fewest. The cohort was sequenced for TCR beta chains only, and without alpha or paired-chain data the features that could be detected were limited. Immune exposure information for the cohort was limited to CMV serostatus. Presence/absence analyses assumed roughly uniform sequencing depth across donors, an assumption that may not hold. It was suggested by the authors that the approach could potentially be generalized to other disease states and immunological phenotypes. An earlier analysis of 587 of the donors showed that most TCR beta V segments appeared in productive rearrangements either about 90% or about 30% of the time, which broadly matched IMGT annotations. Because HLA typing was missing for some donors at each locus, association tests included only the typed subset. Across donors, most TCR sequences were observed very rarely, whereas some public TCRs were present in many individuals. An association between a missense DCLRE1C variant and V-gene and J-gene trimming of TCR beta chains was found in a later genetic analysis and replicated in an independent cohort. The study listed 150 to 200 TCR beta chains as associated with cytomegalovirus. Compared with equally common non-associated chains, HLA-associated TCR beta chains in a later analysis were more clonally expanded and had lower generation probabilities. The sequencing pipeline was judged likely to have produced a cluster of highly shared sequence variants as a technical artifact. A further reported finding was that TCR beta sequences accurately predicted the HLA-A and HLA-B alleles for most subjects in the first cohort. In both the original and validation cohorts, the classifier was reported to diagnose cytomegalovirus status with high specificity and sensitivity. Assigning TCR associations to individual alleles was difficult when HLA alleles, especially DR and DQ, strongly co-occurred. In vitro tests confirmed that a few of the cytomegalovirus-associated TCR beta chains recognize cytomegalovirus antigens. The 87-base-pair reads could not distinguish some IMGT-functional V segments, including TRBV6-2 and TRBV6-3, so those segments were excluded. A later analysis found that most CMV-associated TCR beta chains appeared HLA-restricted, with HLA associations seemingly driven largely by CMV exposure.

The cohort was made up of approximately 670 healthy bone marrow donors. All cohort members were sampled while nominally healthy, although unrecorded immune exposures were likely present. The donor tested CMV seropositive, placing the donor among the approximately 310 seropositive members of the cohort. A peripheral blood sample was collected from each donor, and TCR beta sequencing was performed on peripheral blood mononuclear cells. Genomic DNA was extracted from the blood cell samples with the Qiagen DNeasy Blood Extraction Kit. V lost 5 bases and J lost 6 bases; the stretch between them is 14 bases long. The CDR3 holds 15 amino acids from the cysteine to the phenylalanine. Of all the DNA, just the CDR3 is kept, 45 bases in frame from base 1. CDR1 SGHNT and CDR2 YENEEA were looked up in the germline V gene. Libraries came from the immunoSEQ multiplex PCR assay. For the multiplex PCR, a mixture combining 60 forward primers for TCR Vbeta segments and 13 reverse primers for TCR Jbeta segments was used. The CDR3 region of rearranged TCR beta genes was amplified from genomic DNA by a multiplex PCR assay. The amplified TCR beta libraries were sequenced on the Illumina HiSeq System as 87-base-pair reads. The original pipeline was this. A later analysis tallied 80 million to 95 million unique TCR beta chains across the 666 repertoires, and 10 million to 11 million of those chains were shared by two or more donors. A nearest-neighbor algorithm error-corrected the raw reads and collapsed the reads into unique sequences, merging closely related sequences to remove PCR and sequencing errors. Alignment of CDR3 sequences to IMGT reference sequences was used to assign V, D and J gene segments. For a sequence to be retained, a match of at least six nucleotides to both a V gene segment and a J gene segment was required. A rearrangement was called productive if the CDR3 had no stop codons and remained in frame with V and J, and every other rearrangement was called non-productive. Following IMGT convention, CDR3 was defined as the stretch from the second conserved V-encoded cysteine up to the conserved J-encoded phenylalanine. Sequences without an unambiguous match to a single V gene segment were excluded from the earlier analysis of about 640 of the donors. An earlier analysis of 500 to 600 of the donors classified V segments as functional when productive rearrangements were above 56.7% and as segregating when the standard deviation between donors was above 5%. To diagnose cytomegalovirus status from the catalog of TCR beta chain sequences, a statistical classification framework was built. V and J gene assignment, in a later analysis, came from comparing TCR nucleotide sequences with IMGT/GENE-DB human TR gene sequences. A later analysis assigned CDR3 sequences and most-parsimonious VDJ recombination scenarios with the TCRdist pipeline. In a later analysis, every TCR beta chain was defined by the combination of its CDR3 amino acid sequence and its V-gene family, and reads without a unique V-gene family were dropped. In a later analysis, several hundred highly shared, low-generation-probability nucleotide sequences were removed to address suspected cross-contamination and a sequencing artifact. A later analysis calculated a clonal expansion index for each public chain from normalized within-repertoire ranks of inferred template counts. In a later analysis, generation probabilities were computed with a VDJ recombination model fitted to out-of-frame rearrangements, and the resulting probabilities were checked against IGoR. A later analysis scored TCR-TCR, TCR-HLA and TCR-CMV co-occurrence with hypergeometric tests, applying a repertoire-size bias correction to TCR pairs. False discovery rates were estimated in a later analysis by permuting HLA or CMV assignments 20 times. In a later analysis, co-occurring TCRs were grouped using DBSCAN, with TCRdist sequence similarity added in when clustering inside HLA-allele-positive subsets. Co-occurrence clustering excluded repertoires with fewer than 30,000 or more than 120,000 public chains, plus five with anomalous nucleotide sharing. Drawn from immuneACCESS, this table holds only the in-frame rearrangements with V and J called that TCRdb kept. Clones are partly lost; checked studies trace under half to an unresolved V gene and leave the rest unexplained. V, J and clone size are those of that table, while D and trimming were read from the DNA. For this sample there are 110,000 or so clones; approximately 67% appear just once. The biggest ten clones account for roughly 8% of the sample.

Details on this clone: Its binding antigen is unknown. No qualities accompany the bases; no much larger clone lies one base away.

The source of this sequence is a man between 18 and 35 years old in good health and CMV-seropositive. Recombination linked TRBV11-3 to TRBJ1-6, with the D gene call left open. The sample comprised PBMCs. The CDR3 here reads CASSRTRGGNSPLHF. The nucleotide sequence is given as TGTGCCAGCAGCAGGACCCGAGGAGGTAATTCACCCCTCCACTTT.